Listed below are T cell receptor beta chains from one sample, sequenced in a study of cytomegalovirus exposure and HLA in healthy donors. This table comes from immunoSEQ multiplex PCR, and its TCRdb copy is limited to in-frame clones, with some not included. This sample has some 150,000 clones, with approximately 8.9% found just once. Specimen: PBMCs. Receptors were obtained from a woman aged 40 to 50 in good health and CMV-seropositive. CDR3s include the opening cysteine and the closing phenylalanine or tryptophan. The D gene is left open where the match is weak. Not all rows give a size; the values are once, few, many and, for expanded clones, a class.

.	TRBJ2-6	.	TRBV10-2	TGCGCCAGCACCAGACAGACCCCTGCTCTTGGGGCCAACGTCCTGACTTTC	CASTRQTPALGANVLTF
TRBD1	TRBJ1-2	few	TRBV19	TGTGCCAGTAGTAGACAGGGGGCGAACTATGGCTACACCTTC	CASSRQGANYGYTF
.	TRBJ2-5	few	TRBV6-1	TGTGCCAGTGACCTTGGGCAGGGACAAGAGACCCAGTACTTC	CASDLGQGQETQYF
.	TRBJ2-1	few	TRBV5-6	TGTGCCAGCAGCATCCTAGCATTATCGGTCAATGAGCAGTTCTTC	CASSILALSVNEQFF
.	TRBJ1-1	.	TRBV5-1	TGCGCCAGCAGCCCCCAGCCCCCGGGGACAAGGGACACTGAAGCTTTCTTT	CASSPQPPGTRDTEAFF
.	TRBJ1-6	few	TRBV5-8	TGTGCCAGCAGCTTGGGCACCGGGACCCTCGGGAGCTATAATTCACCCCTCCACTTT	CASSLGTGTLGSYNSPLHF
TRBD1	TRBJ1-2	.	TRBV5-1	TGCGCCAGCAGCTTGGGGTTCACAGGGGATTATGGCTACACCTTC	CASSLGFTGDYGYTF
TRBD2	TRBJ2-4	few	TRBV2	TGTGCCAGCAGTGACTCGGGGGGAGGGAGGGGCATTCAGTACTTC	CASSDSGGGRGIQYF
TRBD1	TRBJ1-5	.	TRBV2	TGTGCCAGCAGGTCCGGGACAGGGGTCAACACGAATCAGCCCCAGCATTTT	CASRSGTGVNTNQPQHF
.	TRBJ2-7	.	TRBV5-1	TGCGCCAGCAGCGGATCGCACGGAGGCTACGAGCAGTACTTC	CASSGSHGGYEQYF
TRBD1	TRBJ1-1	.	TRBV10-3	TGTGCCACCCACAGGGGGGGAACTGAAGCTTTCTTT	CATHRGGTEAFF
.	TRBJ2-7	.	TRBV4-1	TGCGCCAGCAGCCAAGAAGAACAGGGCTACGAGCAGTACTTC	CASSQEEQGYEQYF
TRBD2	TRBJ2-5	few	TRBV29-1	TGCAGCGTTGAGGTGTGGGGCGATGGGGGGGCCCAGTACTTC	CSVEVWGDGGAQYF
TRBD1	TRBJ1-1	few	TRBV10-3	TGTGCCATCAGTACAGGGGTTGAAGCTTTCTTT	CAISTGVEAFF
TRBD1	TRBJ1-2	.	TRBV7-2	TGTGCCAGCAGCCCGGGACAGGGCCGAGGCTACACCTTC	CASSPGQGRGYTF
.	TRBJ2-2	few	TRBV19	TGTGCCAGTAGTATAGGGGGGCATGGGGATACCGGGGAGCTGTTTTTT	CASSIGGHGDTGELFF
.	TRBJ2-3	few	TRBV29-1	TGCAGCGTTTTTTCGGGGGGCCCAGATACGCAGTATTTT	CSVFSGGPDTQYF
TRBD1	TRBJ1-3	.	TRBV7-9	TGTGCCAGCAGCTCGACAGGGGCGGGAAACACCATATATTTT	CASSSTGAGNTIYF
.	TRBJ1-5	.	TRBV6-1	TGTGCCAGCAGTGCTACCTGGCAGGTCTACAATCAGCCCCAGCATTTT	CASSATWQVYNQPQHF
.	TRBJ1-1	.	TRBV18	TGTGCCAGCTCACCAGGGGCAGCGAACACTGAAGCTTTCTTT	CASSPGAANTEAFF
.	TRBJ2-5	many	TRBV2	TGTGCCAGCAAATCAGGCGAGACCCAGTACTTC	CASKSGETQYF
.	TRBJ1-1	.	TRBV5-1	TGCGCCAGCAGCTCTATTAAGTCATCCACTGAGGCTTTCTTT	CASSSIKSSTEAFF
.	TRBJ2-5	.	TRBV11-3	TGTGCCAGCAGCTTAGTAGGGGGAGAGGAGACCCAGTACTTC	CASSLVGGEETQYF
TRBD2	TRBJ2-6	.	TRBV15	TGTGCCACCAGCAGAGATAGTCGACTAGCGGGACCCTCTGGGGCCAACGTCCTGACTTTC	CATSRDSRLAGPSGANVLTF
.	TRBJ1-5	.	TRBV6-1	TGTGCCAGCAGTGAAGCGCCCGGTAGTGATCAGCCCCAGCATTTT	CASSEAPGSDQPQHF
.	TRBJ2-6	.	TRBV7-9	TGTGCCAGCAGCTTAACGACTAGTACTGGGGCCAACGTCCTGACTTTC	CASSLTTSTGANVLTF
TRBD2	TRBJ2-7	few	TRBV7-9	TGTGCCAGCAGCTCTACTAGCGGGGGGGATTTCTACGAGCAGTACTTC	CASSSTSGGDFYEQYF
TRBD1	TRBJ2-6	few	TRBV6-1	TGTGCCAGCAGTGGATGGGACAGGGCAGGGGCTGGGGCCAACGTCCTGACTTTC	CASSGWDRAGAGANVLTF
TRBD1	TRBJ2-7	many	TRBV7-6	TGTGCCAGCAGCTCGGGACAGGGGGTTACCTACGAGCAGTACTTC	CASSSGQGVTYEQYF
TRBD1	TRBJ1-1	.	TRBV9	TGTGCCAGCAGCACCCGGACAGGGGTAATGAACACTGAAGCTTTCTTT	CASSTRTGVMNTEAFF
.	TRBJ1-5	few	TRBV28	TGTGCCAGCACCTTTGGGGGGGGCGAACAGCCCCAGCATTTT	CASTFGGGEQPQHF
TRBD2	TRBJ2-7	.	TRBV6-6	TGTGCCAGCAGAGACGGGGGGTACGACGAGCAGTACTTC	CASRDGGYDEQYF
.	TRBJ1-2	.	TRBV5-4	TGTGCCAGCAGCCGAAGCGGGGAACGGGCTAACTATGGCTACACCTTC	CASSRSGERANYGYTF
TRBD1	TRBJ1-4	.	TRBV6-5	TGTGCCAGCAGTTGGGACAGGGGAAATGAAAAACTGTTTTTT	CASSWDRGNEKLFF
.	TRBJ2-3	.	TRBV5-1	TGCGCCAGCGCCCCCGCTCCAGGGACAGATACGCAGTATTTT	CASAPAPGTDTQYF
.	TRBJ2-7	few	TRBV5-4	TGTGCCAGCAGCTTTGAGAGTCGTGCCTACGAGCAGTACTTC	CASSFESRAYEQYF
.	TRBJ2-5	.	TRBV6-5	TGTGCCAGCAGTTACGACAGCCAAGAGACCCAGTACTTC	CASSYDSQETQYF
TRBD1	TRBJ2-3	.	TRBV6-1	TGTGCCAGCAGCCCGGGGACAGGGACCACAGATACGCAGTATTTT	CASSPGTGTTDTQYF
.	TRBJ1-1	.	TRBV7-2	TGTGCCAGCAGCTTCACAACCTCTGAAGCTTTCTTT	CASSFTTSEAFF
.	TRBJ1-2	few	TRBV10-3	TGTGCCATCAGTGAGACAGTTAACTATGGCTACACCTTC	CAISETVNYGYTF
TRBD2	TRBJ2-5	.	TRBV5-1	TGCGCCAGCAGCTTTCGGGGGGGAGAGACCCAGTACTTC	CASSFRGGETQYF
.	TRBJ1-1	few	TRBV9	TGTGCCAGCAGCGCAGGGGACAAACCGTCCGCTTTCTTT	CASSAGDKPSAFF
.	TRBJ1-6	few	TRBV7-9	TGTGCCAGCAGCTTTCCCGGGGGATTCAGTAGTTCACCCCTCCACTTT	CASSFPGGFSSSPLHF
TRBD1	TRBJ1-6	.	TRBV7-6	TGTGCCAGCAGCTTAGGGCGGACAGGGTATAATTCACCCCTCCACTTT	CASSLGRTGYNSPLHF
.	TRBJ2-5	.	TRBV5-4	TGTGCCAGCAGCTTAGGAGGGGTTGAGACCCAGTACTTC	CASSLGGVETQYF
TRBD2	TRBJ2-3	.	TRBV7-3	TGTGCCAGCAGCCTTAGCGGGGATTACACAGATACGCAGTATTTT	CASSLSGDYTDTQYF
.	TRBJ1-2	few	TRBV15	TGTGCCACCAGCAGAGATCTTAAGGGGGTTGGTGGCTACACCTTC	CATSRDLKGVGGYTF
.	TRBJ2-7	once	TRBV5-6	TGTGCCAGCAGCCCCTACGGAGGGGCCTACGAGCAGTACTTC	CASSPYGGAYEQYF
TRBD1	TRBJ1-2	few	TRBV7-2	TGTGCCAGCAGCACATACGGACAGGGCTATGGCTACACCTTC	CASSTYGQGYGYTF
.	TRBJ1-4	few	TRBV5-4	TGTGCCAGCAGCTCTAAGGGGGTGGTGGAAAAACTGTTTTTT	CASSSKGVVEKLFF
TRBD2	TRBJ2-1	few	TRBV5-5	TGTGCCAGCAGCCTTAGACTAGCGGGGAATATGTACAATGAGCAGTTCTTC	CASSLRLAGNMYNEQFF
.	TRBJ1-6	.	TRBV27	TGTGCCAGCAGTTTGTGGAATAGGGGCTCCTATAATTCACCCCTCCACTTT	CASSLWNRGSYNSPLHF
.	TRBJ1-4	few	TRBV27	TGTGCCAGCAGGCAATTGGGGGCGCAGGGAGAAAAACTGTTTTTT	CASRQLGAQGEKLFF
.	TRBJ2-7	.	TRBV10-3	TGTGCCATCAGTGGGGGCAAGGTAGCAGTGGACTTC	CAISGGKVAVDF
.	TRBJ2-1	.	TRBV15	TGTGCCACCAGCAGAGATAACGGGGTCTACAATGAGCAGTTCTTC	CATSRDNGVYNEQFF
.	TRBJ1-1	once	TRBV11-1	TGTGCCACGGTGACCCTTGGACTAGTGGGGACTGAAGCTTTCTTT	CATVTLGLVGTEAFF
TRBD1	TRBJ2-5	few	TRBV6-5	TGTGCCAGCAGCCTTGGGACAGGGGGCCCAGAGACCCAGTACTTC	CASSLGTGGPETQYF
.	TRBJ2-1	.	TRBV5-1	TGCGCCAGCAGCTTGGATTTAAGCGGGTCCTACAATGAGCAGTTCTTC	CASSLDLSGSYNEQFF
.	TRBJ1-3	few	TRBV5-1	TGCGCCAGCAGCTTGGGGCCTGGAAACACCATATATTTT	CASSLGPGNTIYF